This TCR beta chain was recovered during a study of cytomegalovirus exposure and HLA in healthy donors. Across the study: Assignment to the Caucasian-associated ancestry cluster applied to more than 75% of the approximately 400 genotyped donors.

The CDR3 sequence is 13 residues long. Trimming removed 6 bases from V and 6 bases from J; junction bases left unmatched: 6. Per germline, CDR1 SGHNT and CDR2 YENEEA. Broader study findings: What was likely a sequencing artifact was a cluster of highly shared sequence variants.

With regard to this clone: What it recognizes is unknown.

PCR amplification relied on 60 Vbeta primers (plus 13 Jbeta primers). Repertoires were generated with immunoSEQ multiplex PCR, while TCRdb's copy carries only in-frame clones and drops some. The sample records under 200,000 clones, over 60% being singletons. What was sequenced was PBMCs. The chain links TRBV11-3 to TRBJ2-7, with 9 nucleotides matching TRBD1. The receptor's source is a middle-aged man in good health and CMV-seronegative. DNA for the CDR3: TGTGCCAGCAGTCCGGGACAGGGTATCGAGCAGTACTTC. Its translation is CASSPGQGIEQYF.